These 6 T cell receptor beta chains were all obtained from the same sample, sequenced in a study of Graves' ophthalmopathy and Graves' hyperthyroidism. Amplified TCR beta CDR3 regions were obtained using RNA transcripts as template. First-round RT-PCR used HTBI primers; second-round multiplex PCR followed. TCRdb itself ran the multiplex PCR reads through MiXCR, one entry per CDR3 protein. The profile covers 400,000 to 450,000 distinct CDR3 sequences, with about 21% appearing a single time and 3% taken by the ten largest. Input material: peripheral blood. The receptors stem from a woman aged 18-29 years with stable Graves' hyperthyroidism.

In its sample, this clonotype was seen many times. The chain combines TRBV6-1 with TRBJ2-5; no clear D gene. This CDR3 has 15 residues. Germline CDR1 reads MNHNS; CDR2 reads SASEGT. Deletions cut 3 bases from V and 2 bases from J, with 13 bases between. The CDR3 reads CASSDGWGLQETQYF. The CDR3 DNA follows: TGTGCCAGCAGTGATGGGTGGGGATTGCAAGAGACCCAGTACTTC.

This clonotype was recorded at least ten times. The V gene is TRBV7-8, the J gene TRBJ2-7; D remains unclear. V shed 5 bases and J shed 3 bases, with 23 bases lying between them. Germline V CDR1 and CDR2: SGHVS, FQNEAQ. The CDR3 loop spans 17 amino acids. The CDR3 bases are TGTGCCAGCAGCCACCCCAGAAAGTCTTGGAAGGGCTACGAGCAGTACTTC. Its translation is CASSHPRKSWKGYEQYF.

The table lists this clonotype with many counts. The rearrangement links TRBV6-2 or TRBV6-3 to TRBJ2-7; the D gene is possibly TRBD2 (6 bases). The CDR3 is 13 residues long. Between the trimmed V and J ends, which lost 6 bases and 3 bases, there was a span of 12 bases. CDR1 and CDR2 from the germline V gene are MNHEY and SVGEGT. CDR3: CASRPGLNYEQYF. In DNA form, the CDR3 reads TGTGCCAGCAGACCGGGACTCAACTACGAGCAGTACTTC.

This clonotype came up many times. The chain carries TRBV12-3 or TRBV12-4 and TRBJ2-2; TRBD1 matches at 7 bases. The junction had 2 bases not matched to a gene; V was cut back by 6 bases and J by 1 base. The CDR3 totals 14 residues. This CDR3 is CASRGQMNTGELFF. In nucleotides, the CDR3 is TGTGCCAGCAGGGGACAGATGAACACCGGGGAGCTGTTTTTT.

This clonotype was observed at least ten times. The J gene is TRBJ2-7, the V gene TRBV12-3 or TRBV12-4; 7 nucleotides line up with TRBD2. Losses at the gene ends were 5 bases for V and 7 bases for J; bases not matched to a gene: 17. The CDR3 contains 16 residues. Here the CDR3 reads CASSTSLMGGPWEQYF. Written as DNA, the CDR3 is TGTGCCAGCAGTACCTCTTTAATGGGAGGGCCCTGGGAGCAGTACTTC.

This clonotype showed up just a few times. The chain is built from TRBV6-1 and TRBJ2-4; D is ambiguous. Trimming left V 5 bases short and J 0 bases short, with 17 bases between. CDR3 length: 17 amino acids. The germline CDR1 and CDR2 sequences are MNHNS and SASEGT. The CDR3 sequence: CASSRNSGSQAKNIQYF. As DNA, the CDR3 is TGTGCCAGCAGTAGAAACTCCGGGTCACAAGCCAAAAACATTCAGTACTTC.